This TCR beta chain was retrieved from a study of cytomegalovirus exposure and HLA in healthy donors. Concerning this clone itself: Its antigen is unknown.

Germline V gene data show CDR1 as LGHNA and CDR2 as YNFKEQ. The CDR3 consists of 13 residues. V trimming: 3 bases; J trimming: 4 bases; junction bases outside the gene matches: 2. Overall study findings and caveats: Investigators reported 164 TCR beta chains as tied to cytomegalovirus. Reports state that TCR beta sequences accurately predicted most subjects' HLA-A and HLA-B alleles. Serostatus for CMV was the only available immune exposure information. Rare TCR sequences dominated, though some public TCRs recurred in many donors.

It was with 60 Vbeta and 13 Jbeta primers that the PCR ran. Here immunoSEQ multiplex PCR was the method, and the copy in TCRdb shows in-frame clones only, minus some. The sample carries about 170,000 clones, 85% recorded once. Sample: PBMCs. J is TRBJ1-2 and V is TRBV4-2; 7 positions match TRBD1. This TCR derives from a young man in good health and CMV-seropositive. The CDR3, as DNA: TGTGCCAGCAGCCAGCAGGGGGTCTATGGCTACACCTTC. It specifies CASSQQGVYGYTF.